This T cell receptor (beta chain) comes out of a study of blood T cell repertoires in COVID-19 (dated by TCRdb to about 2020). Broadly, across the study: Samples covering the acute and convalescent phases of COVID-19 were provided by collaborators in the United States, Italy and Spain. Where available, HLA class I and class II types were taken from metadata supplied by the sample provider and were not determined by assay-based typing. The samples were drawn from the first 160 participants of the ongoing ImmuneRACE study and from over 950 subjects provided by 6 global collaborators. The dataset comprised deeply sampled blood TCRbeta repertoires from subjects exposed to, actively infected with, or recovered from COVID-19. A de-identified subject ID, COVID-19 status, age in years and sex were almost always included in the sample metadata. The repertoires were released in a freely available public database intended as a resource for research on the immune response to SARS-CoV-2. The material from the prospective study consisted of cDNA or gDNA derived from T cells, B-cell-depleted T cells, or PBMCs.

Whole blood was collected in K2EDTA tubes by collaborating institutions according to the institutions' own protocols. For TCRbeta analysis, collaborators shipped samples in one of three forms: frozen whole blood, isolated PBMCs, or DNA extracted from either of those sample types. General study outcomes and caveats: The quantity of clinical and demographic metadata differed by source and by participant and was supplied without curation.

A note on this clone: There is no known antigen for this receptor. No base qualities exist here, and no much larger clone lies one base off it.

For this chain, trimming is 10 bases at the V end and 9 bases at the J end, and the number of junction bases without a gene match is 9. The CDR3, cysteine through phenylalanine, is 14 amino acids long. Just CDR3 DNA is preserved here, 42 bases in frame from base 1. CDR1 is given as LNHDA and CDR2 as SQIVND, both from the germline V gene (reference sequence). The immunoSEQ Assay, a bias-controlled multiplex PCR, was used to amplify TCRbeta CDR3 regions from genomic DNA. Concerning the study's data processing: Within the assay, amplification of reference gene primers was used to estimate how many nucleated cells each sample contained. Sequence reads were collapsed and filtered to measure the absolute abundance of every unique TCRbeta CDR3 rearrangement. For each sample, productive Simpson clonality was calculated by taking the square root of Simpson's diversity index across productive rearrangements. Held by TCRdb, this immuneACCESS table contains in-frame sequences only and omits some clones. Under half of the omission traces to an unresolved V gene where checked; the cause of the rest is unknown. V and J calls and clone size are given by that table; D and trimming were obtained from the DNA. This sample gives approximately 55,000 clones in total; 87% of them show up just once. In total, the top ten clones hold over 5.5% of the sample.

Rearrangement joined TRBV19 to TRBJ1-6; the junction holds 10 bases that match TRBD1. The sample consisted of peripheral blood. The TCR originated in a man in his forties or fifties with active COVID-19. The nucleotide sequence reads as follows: TGTGCCACCCGAGATGGACAGGGGGGTTCACCCCTCCACTTT. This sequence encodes CATRDGQGGSPLHF.